This entry is about one T cell receptor (beta chain). The antigen remains unidentified. Trimming left V 0 bases short and J 7 bases short, with 19 bases between. This CDR3 contains 15 residues. Per the germline V gene, CDR1 is GTSNPN and CDR2 is SVGIG (reference sequence). These data are taken from a study of persistence of HIV-infected CD4 T cells. Whole-study context: Median time on suppressive ART was seven to eight years.

General study results and limits: Compared with CD3/CD28-stimulated cells, CMV- and Gag-responding cells showed lower TCRbeta richness.

Cells were stimulated with overlapping HIV-1 Gag 15-mer peptides. Memory cells lacking CD40L and CD69 with high CD45RO were sorted. For 18 hours, CD8-depleted PBMCs received anti-CD28/CD49d costimulation, a CD40-blocking antibody and enfuvirtide. The immunoSEQ assay was version 4, run in survey mode. This table comes from immunoSEQ multiplex PCR, and its TCRdb copy is limited to in-frame clones, with some not included. Found here are roughly 32,000 clones, around 82% of them singletons; the top ten hold approximately 20%. Sequenced here: CD4+ T cells sorted from PBMCs after approximately 18-hour stimulation, sampled from a patient who received antiretroviral therapy. This chain uses TRBV30 with TRBJ2-7; D might be TRBD1 or TRBD2, each matching 5 bases. This TCR was recovered from an adult woman with HIV who was CMV-seropositive. CDR3 loop: CAWSVWGTGPEEQYF. CDR3 nucleotides: TGTGCCTGGAGTGTTTGGGGGACGGGGCCGGAGGAGCAGTACTTC.